The next 8 T cell receptor beta chains were all read from a single sample in a study of cytotoxic CD8 clonotypes in ibrutinib-treated CLL. Here immunoSEQ multiplex PCR was the method, and the copy in TCRdb shows in-frame clones only, minus some. This table has 55,000 to 85,000 clones, approximately 90% appearing once. The sample in question was PBMCs, obtained after 12 months of ibrutinib treatment. The receptors were gathered from a human donor with chronic lymphocytic leukemia.

This chain joins TRBV7-4 and TRBJ1-5; D gene uncertain. CDR1 and CDR2 (germline): SGHVT, SQSDAQ. The CDR3 is made up of 12 amino acids. Trimming stripped 5 bases from V and 5 bases from J, with 7 bases between. In DNA, the CDR3 is TGTGCCAGCAGCCTAATCCATCAGCCCCAGCATTTT. Translating gives CASSLIHQPQHF. Variable domain in full (rest from reference TRBV7-4 and TRBJ1-5): GAGVSQSPRYKVAKRGRDVALRCDSISGHVTLYWYRQTLGQGSEVLTYSQSDAQRDKSGRPSGRFSAERPERSVSTLKIQRTEQGDSAVYLCASSLIHQPQHFGDGTRLSIL.

The chain is built from TRBV29-1 and TRBJ2-7; the match to TRBD2 covers 10 bases. From germline, CDR1 is SQVTM and CDR2 ANQGSEA. The junction had 6 bases not matched to a gene; V was cut back by 6 bases and J by 1 base. This CDR3 contains 14 residues. CDR3 residues: CSVGGLAQSYEQYF. In DNA form, the CDR3 reads TGCAGCGTCGGGGGACTAGCGCAATCCTACGAGCAGTACTTC.

The chain links TRBV30 to TRBJ1-2; the D is unclear. Between the trimmed V and J ends, which lost 3 bases and 5 bases, there was a span of 16 bases. The V gene's germline CDR1 is GTSNPN and CDR2 SVGIG (reference sequence). The CDR3 has 14 residues. CDR3 sequence (DNA): TGTGCCTGGAGGTCGTTGCGTATCGGATATGGCTACACCTTC. Translating it yields CAWRSLRIGYGYTF.

The V call is TRBV11-2, the J call TRBJ2-1; TRBD2 aligns across 13 bases. CDR1 and CDR2 from the germline V gene are SGHAT and FQNNGV. CDR3 length: 19 amino acids. The V and J ends lost 1 base and 3 bases, in that order; junction bases with no gene match: 9. The CDR3 DNA is TGTGCCAGCAGCTTAGGGGGGGGACTAGCGGGAACTCGCTACAATGAGCAGTTCTTC. It yields the protein CASSLGGGLAGTRYNEQFF.

The V call is TRBV7-9, the J call TRBJ2-7, with 9 bases aligning to TRBD1. Germline assignment: CDR1 SEHNR and CDR2 FQNEAQ (reference sequence). The ends lost 0 bases at V and 5 bases at J; junction bases unmatched: 5. The CDR3 consists of 15 residues. Written as DNA, the CDR3 is TGTGCCAGCAGCTTAGCAACAGGGGGCTGGGACGAGCAGTACTTC. Its protein product is CASSLATGGWDEQYF. Supplemented by reference TRBV7-9 and TRBJ2-7, the full variable domain reads DTGVSQNPRHKITKRGQNVTFRCDPISEHNRLYWYRQTLGQGPEFLTYFQNEAQLEKSRLLSDRFSAERPKGSFSTLEIQRTEQGDSAMYLCASSLATGGWDEQYFGPGTRLTVT.

The chain links TRBV11-2 to TRBJ2-2; 8 bases line up with TRBD2. V gave up 1 base and J gave up 7 bases; unmatched junction bases: 5. From germline, CDR1 is SGHAT and CDR2 FQNNGV. The CDR3 runs 15 residues. CDR3: CASSLAVAGNGELFF. CDR3 nucleotide sequence: TGTGCCAGCAGCTTAGCGGTAGCGGGGAACGGGGAGCTGTTTTTT.

The chain employs TRBV4-3 and TRBJ2-2; possibly TRBD1 for D (6 bases). CDR3 length equals 20 residues. Deletions cut 0 bases from V and 1 base from J, with 21 bases between. CDR1 and CDR2 from the germline V gene are LGHNA and YSLEER. CDR3 protein: CASSQEWGPGQKLNTGELFF. The DNA for the CDR3 is TGCGCCAGCAGCCAAGAATGGGGGCCAGGACAGAAATTGAACACCGGGGAGCTGTTTTTT.

This chain uses TRBV6-5 with TRBJ2-1; unclear D gene. In germline, CDR1 is MNHEY, CDR2 SVGAGI. The CDR3 has 11 amino acids. Trimming shortened V by 3 bases and J by 6 bases, and 3 bases separated the two germline ends. CDR3 sequence reads: CASSYGNEQFF. In DNA form, the CDR3 reads TGTGCCAGCAGTTATGGCAATGAGCAGTTCTTC.